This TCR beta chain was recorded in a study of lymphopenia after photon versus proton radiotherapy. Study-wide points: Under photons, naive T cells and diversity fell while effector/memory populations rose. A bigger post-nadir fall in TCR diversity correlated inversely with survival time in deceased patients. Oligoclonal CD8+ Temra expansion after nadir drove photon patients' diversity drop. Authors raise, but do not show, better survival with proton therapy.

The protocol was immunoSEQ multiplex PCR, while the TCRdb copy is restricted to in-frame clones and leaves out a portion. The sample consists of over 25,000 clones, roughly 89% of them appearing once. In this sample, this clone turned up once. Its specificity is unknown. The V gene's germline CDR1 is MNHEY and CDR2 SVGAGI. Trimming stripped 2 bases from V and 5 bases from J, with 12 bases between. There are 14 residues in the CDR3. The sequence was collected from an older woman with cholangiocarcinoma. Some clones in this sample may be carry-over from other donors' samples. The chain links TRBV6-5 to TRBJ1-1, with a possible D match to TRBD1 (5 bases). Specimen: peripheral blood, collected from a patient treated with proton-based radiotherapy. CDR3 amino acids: CASSYAGGKTEAFF. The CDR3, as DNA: TGTGCCAGCAGTTACGCGGGGGGGAAAACTGAAGCTTTCTTT.